This TCR beta chain comes out of a study of vaccination effects on CD4 cells after COVID-19. Across the whole study: ViraFEST assay sequencing came after antigen-specific CD4+ T cells were expanded with viral peptide pools. Overall study findings and caveats: Late post-vaccination, clones induced by infection and those induced by vaccine underwent marked clonal contraction. In people who had recovered, most post-vaccine spike-reactive clones were new vaccine-induced clones.

Method: immunoSEQ multiplex PCR; TCRdb's copy keeps in-frame clones and lacks some. The sample lists tens of thousands of clones; under 80% were seen once. CDR3 length equals 19 residues. J was trimmed by 3 bases and V by 0 bases; bases with no gene match: 16. The germline V gene has CDR1 SGDLS and CDR2 YYNGEE. Details on this clone: Its antigen is not known.

At the end of 9 to 11 days of culture, CD4+ T cells were isolated. The specimen comprised CD4+ T cells from PBMCs cultured without peptide, sampled before COVID-19 vaccination. The chain links TRBV9 to TRBJ1-1, with 8 positions matching TRBD1. This clonotype was sampled from a human donor who had a prior SARS-CoV-2 infection. CDR3 nucleotides: TGTGCCAGCAGCGTAGTCTGGCGGCAGGGGGCTCCGTTAGACACTGAAGCTTTCTTT. This codes for CASSVVWRQGAPLDTEAFF.